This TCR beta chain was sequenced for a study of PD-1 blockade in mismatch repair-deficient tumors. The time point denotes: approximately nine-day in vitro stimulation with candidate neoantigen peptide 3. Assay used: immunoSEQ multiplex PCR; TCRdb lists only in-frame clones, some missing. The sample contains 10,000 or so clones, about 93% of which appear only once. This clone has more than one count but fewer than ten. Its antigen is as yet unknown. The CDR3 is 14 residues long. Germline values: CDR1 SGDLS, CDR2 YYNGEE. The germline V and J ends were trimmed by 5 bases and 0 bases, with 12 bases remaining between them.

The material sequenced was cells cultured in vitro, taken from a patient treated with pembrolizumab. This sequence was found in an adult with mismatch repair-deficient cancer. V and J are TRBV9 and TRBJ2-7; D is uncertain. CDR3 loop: CASSPGLSSYEQYF. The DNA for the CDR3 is TGTGCCAGCAGTCCCGGATTGAGCTCCTACGAGCAGTACTTC.